This TCR beta chain appears in the sequencing data of a study of pediatric ulcerative colitis (dated 2019 in TCRdb). Background for the entire study: Of the ulcerative colitis patients, about 7 had pancolitis and two had left-sided colitis, and histology in every patient was consistent with ulcerative colitis. From eight or nine newly diagnosed, treatment-naive pediatric ulcerative colitis patients and four non-IBD control children, paired blood and rectal samples were collected. Using the Pediatric Ulcerative Colitis Activity Index, two patients were classed as having mild disease, several as having moderate disease and three as having acute severe colitis. What the study reported, not specific to this receptor: Autologous blood-rectal clonal overlap was significantly higher in ulcerative colitis patients than in controls, suggesting increased T cell trafficking to inflamed tissue. Rectal repertoire features separated controls, mild-moderate and acute severe colitis patients; acute severe colitis showed reduced rectal diversity due to clonal expansions. For technical reasons, blood samples from a couple of patients gave substantially fewer templates, and these samples were excluded from the blood-rectal overlap analysis. Repertoires were derived from total lymphocyte DNA, so rare subsets such as regulatory T cells may have patterns not reflected. A couple of rectal CDR3 clonotypes turned up in every ulcerative colitis patient but in none of the controls. Only a handful of individuals were included in the healthy control group, which was small.

Through the immunoSEQ TRB Survey service, multiplex V and J primers were used to amplify rearranged CDR3 beta regions from genomic DNA. To keep depth equal across samples, survey-level sequencing depth of up to 500,000 reads per sample was applied. Libraries were purified, pooled and sequenced on Illumina technology. Under the source paper's analysis protocol: Productive clonality, sample overlap, pairwise scatters, CDR3 beta length, V/D/J gene usage and productiveness were all assessed with the immunoSEQ online tools. Calculated diversity was defined as the number of unique rearrangements divided by total templates, multiplied by 100, and Shannon and Simpson indices were computed as well. Principal component analysis was performed on Z-score normalized data with the R prcomp function and the ggbiplot package. Blood-rectal clonal overlap within each subject was quantified with Morisita's index. The source is immuneACCESS, and TCRdb retained only in-frame sequences with V and J called. Part of the clones is not carried over; for the studies checked, unresolved V genes explain less than half of this, and the remainder is unexplained. That table is the source of V, J and clone size, and D and trimming were worked out from the DNA. The sample yields about 64,000 clones; less than 90% were counted once. Together, the top ten hold approximately 3.7% of the sample.

This clone has just one count. Its antigen specificity is not known. No base quality values were provided; no much bigger clone lies one nucleotide off. Inclusive of the bounding cysteine and phenylalanine, the CDR3 is 12 residues long. Of the read, only the CDR3 DNA is kept; its 36 bases are in frame from base 1. V has 4 bases trimmed and J has 4 bases trimmed; junction bases matching no gene number 2. The germline V gene (reference sequence) specifies SGHKS as CDR1 and YYEKEE as CDR2. Ulcerative colitis patients had received no immunosuppressive medication before the diagnostic colonoscopy. Blood was sampled at the same time as the colonoscopy. The Wizard kit (Promega) was used to extract genomic DNA from the blood and intestinal samples.

This chain joins TRBV5-5 to TRBJ2-7, with 7 central nucleotides matching TRBD2. The source of this sequence is a boy younger than 18 with severe ulcerative colitis. The source material was blood. For the CDR3, the sequence is CASSPGGYEQYF. The DNA sequence is as follows: TGTGCCAGCAGCCCGGGGGGTTACGAGCAGTACTTC.